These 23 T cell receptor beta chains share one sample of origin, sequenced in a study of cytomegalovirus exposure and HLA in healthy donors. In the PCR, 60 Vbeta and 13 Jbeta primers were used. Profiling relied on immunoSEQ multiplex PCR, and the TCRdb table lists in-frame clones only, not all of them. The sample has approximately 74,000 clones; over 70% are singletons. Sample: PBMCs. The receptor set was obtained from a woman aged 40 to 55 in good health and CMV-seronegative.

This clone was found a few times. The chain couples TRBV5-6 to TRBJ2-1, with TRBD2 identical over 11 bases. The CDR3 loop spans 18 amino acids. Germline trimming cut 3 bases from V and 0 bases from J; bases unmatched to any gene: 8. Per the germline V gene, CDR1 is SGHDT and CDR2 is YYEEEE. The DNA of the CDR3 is TGTGCCAGCAGCTGGATAGCGGGAGGGACGGGCTCCTACAATGAGCAGTTCTTC. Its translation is CASSWIAGGTGSYNEQFF.

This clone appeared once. This chain's CDR3 is CASSFRTSGIEQFF. CDR3 in DNA: TGTGCCAGCAGCTTCCGGACTAGCGGGATCGAGCAGTTCTTC. The chain combines TRBV11-2 with TRBJ2-1; 12 nucleotides agree with TRBD2. V gave up 3 bases and J gave up 10 bases; unmatched junction bases: 4. The CDR3 consists of 14 residues. Germline CDR1 is SGHAT and CDR2 is FQNNGV.

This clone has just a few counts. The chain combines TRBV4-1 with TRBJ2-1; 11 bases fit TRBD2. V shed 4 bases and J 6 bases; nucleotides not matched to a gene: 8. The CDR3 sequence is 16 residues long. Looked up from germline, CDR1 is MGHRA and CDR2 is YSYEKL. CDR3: CASSRFLAGGLNEQFF. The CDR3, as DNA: TGCGCCAGCAGCCGATTTCTAGCGGGGGGACTCAATGAGCAGTTCTTC.

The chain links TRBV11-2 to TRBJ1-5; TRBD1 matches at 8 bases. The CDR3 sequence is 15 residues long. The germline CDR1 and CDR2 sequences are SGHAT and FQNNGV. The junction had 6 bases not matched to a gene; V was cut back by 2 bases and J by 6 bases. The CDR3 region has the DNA TGTGCCAGCAGCTTATCTACACAGGGGGGTCAGCCCCAGCATTTT. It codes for CASSLSTQGGQPQHF. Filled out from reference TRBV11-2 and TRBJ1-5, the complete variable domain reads EAGVAQSPRYKIIEKRQSVAFWCNPISGHATLYWYQQILGQGPKLLIQFQNNGVVDDSQLPKDRFSAERLKGVDSTLKIQPAKLEDSAVYLCASSLSTQGGQPQHFGDGTRLSIL.

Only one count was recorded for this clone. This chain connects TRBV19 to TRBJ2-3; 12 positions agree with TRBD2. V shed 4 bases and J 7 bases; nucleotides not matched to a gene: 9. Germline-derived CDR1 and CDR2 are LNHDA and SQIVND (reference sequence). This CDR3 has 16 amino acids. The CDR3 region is CASSRPRLAGENTQYF. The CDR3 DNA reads TGTGCCAGTAGTAGGCCTCGACTAGCGGGAGAAAATACGCAGTATTTT.

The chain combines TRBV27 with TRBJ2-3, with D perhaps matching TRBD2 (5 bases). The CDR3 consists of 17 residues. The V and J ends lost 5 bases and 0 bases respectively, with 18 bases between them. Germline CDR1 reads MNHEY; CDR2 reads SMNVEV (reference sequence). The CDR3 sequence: CASSTSARGTSTDTQYF. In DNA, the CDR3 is TGTGCCAGCAGTACATCCGCCCGGGGTACTAGCACAGATACGCAGTATTTT.

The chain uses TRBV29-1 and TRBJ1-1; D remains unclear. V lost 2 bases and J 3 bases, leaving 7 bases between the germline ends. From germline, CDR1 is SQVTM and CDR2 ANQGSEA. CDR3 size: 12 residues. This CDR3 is CSVEPGDTEAFF. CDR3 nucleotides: TGCAGCGTTGAACCGGGTGACACTGAAGCTTTCTTT.

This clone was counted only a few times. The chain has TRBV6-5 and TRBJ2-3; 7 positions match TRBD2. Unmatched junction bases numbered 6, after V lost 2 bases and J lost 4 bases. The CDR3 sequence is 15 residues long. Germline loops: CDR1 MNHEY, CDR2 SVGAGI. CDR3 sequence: CASSYSGVGADTQYF. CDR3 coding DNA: TGTGCCAGCAGTTACAGCGGGGTTGGTGCAGATACGCAGTATTTT.

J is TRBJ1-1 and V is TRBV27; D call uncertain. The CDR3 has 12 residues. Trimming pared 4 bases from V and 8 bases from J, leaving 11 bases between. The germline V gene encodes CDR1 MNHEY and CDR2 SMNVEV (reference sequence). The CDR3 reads CASSSAGREAFF. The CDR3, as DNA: TGTGCCAGCAGTTCCGCGGGTAGGGAAGCTTTCTTT.

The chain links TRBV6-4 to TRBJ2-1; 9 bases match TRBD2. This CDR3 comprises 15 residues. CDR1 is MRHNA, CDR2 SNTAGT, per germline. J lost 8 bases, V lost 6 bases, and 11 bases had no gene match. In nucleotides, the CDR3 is TGTGCCAGCAGCCTGCTAGCGGGGTTAATCTATGAGCAGTTCTTC. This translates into CASSLLAGLIYEQFF.

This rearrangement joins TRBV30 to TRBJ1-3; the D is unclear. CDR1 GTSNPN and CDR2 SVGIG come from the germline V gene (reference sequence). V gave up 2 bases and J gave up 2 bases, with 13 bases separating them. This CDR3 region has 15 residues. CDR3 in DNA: TGTGCCTGGAGTCTAACCGGGAGCCCTGGAAACACCATATATTTT. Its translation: CAWSLTGSPGNTIYF.

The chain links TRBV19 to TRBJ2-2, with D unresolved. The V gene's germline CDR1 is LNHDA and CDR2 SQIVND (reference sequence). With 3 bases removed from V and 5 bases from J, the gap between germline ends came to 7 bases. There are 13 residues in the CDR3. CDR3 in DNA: TGTGCCAGTAGTATCCACAGTACCGGGGAGCTGTTTTTT. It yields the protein CASSIHSTGELFF.

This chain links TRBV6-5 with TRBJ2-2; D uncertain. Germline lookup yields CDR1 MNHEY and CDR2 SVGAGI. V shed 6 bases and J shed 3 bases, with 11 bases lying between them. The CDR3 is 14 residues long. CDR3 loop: CASRTDDYTGELFF. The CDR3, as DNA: TGTGCCAGCAGGACTGACGATTACACCGGGGAGCTGTTTTTT.

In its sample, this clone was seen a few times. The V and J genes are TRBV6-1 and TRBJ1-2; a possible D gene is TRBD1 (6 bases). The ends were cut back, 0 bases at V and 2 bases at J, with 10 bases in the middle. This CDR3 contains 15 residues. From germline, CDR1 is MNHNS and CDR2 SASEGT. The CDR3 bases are TGTGCCAGCAGTGAAGCGTGGGGGCCAAACTATGGCTACACCTTC. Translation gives CASSEAWGPNYGYTF.

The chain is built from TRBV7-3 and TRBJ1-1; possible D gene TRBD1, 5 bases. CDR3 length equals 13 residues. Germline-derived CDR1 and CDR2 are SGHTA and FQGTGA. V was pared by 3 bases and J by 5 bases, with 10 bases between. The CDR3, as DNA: TGTGCCAGCAGCTTTATCTCAGGGACTGAAGCTTTCTTT. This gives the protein CASSFISGTEAFF.

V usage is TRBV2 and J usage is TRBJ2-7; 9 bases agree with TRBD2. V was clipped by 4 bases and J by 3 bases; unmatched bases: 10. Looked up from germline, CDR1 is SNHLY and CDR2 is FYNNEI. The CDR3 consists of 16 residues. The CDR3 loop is CASSGMGLAVVYEQYF. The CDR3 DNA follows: TGTGCCAGCAGTGGAATGGGACTAGCCGTAGTCTACGAGCAGTACTTC.

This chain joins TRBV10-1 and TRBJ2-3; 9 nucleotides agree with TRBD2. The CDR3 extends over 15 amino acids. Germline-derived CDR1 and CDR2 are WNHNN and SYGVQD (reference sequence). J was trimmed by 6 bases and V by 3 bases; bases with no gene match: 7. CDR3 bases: TGCGCCAGCAGTGAATTGCGGGGGGGCCCGGATACGCAGTATTTT. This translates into CASSELRGGPDTQYF.

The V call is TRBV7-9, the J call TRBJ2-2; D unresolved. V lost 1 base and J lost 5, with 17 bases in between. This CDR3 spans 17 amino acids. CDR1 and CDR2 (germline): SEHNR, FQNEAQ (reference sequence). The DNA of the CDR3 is TGTGCCAGCAGCTTAGGGTCCCCCCCAGTGGCAACCGGGGAGCTGTTTTTT. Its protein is CASSLGSPPVATGELFF.

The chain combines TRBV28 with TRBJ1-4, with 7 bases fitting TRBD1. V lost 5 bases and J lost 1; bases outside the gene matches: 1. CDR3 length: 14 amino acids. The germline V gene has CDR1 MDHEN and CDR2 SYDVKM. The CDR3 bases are TGTGCCAGCAGTCCAGGGGGAACTAATGAAAAACTGTTTTTT. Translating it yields CASSPGGTNEKLFF.

The CDR3 loop reads CSVATGSSTDTQYF. The CDR3 DNA sequence: TGCAGCGTTGCGACAGGGTCTAGCACAGATACGCAGTATTTT. This rearrangement joins TRBV29-1 to TRBJ2-3; TRBD1 matches 7 bases. The CDR3 is 14 amino acids. V was clipped by 4 bases and J by 0 bases; unmatched bases: 4. CDR1 is SQVTM and CDR2 is ANQGSEA in the germline V gene.

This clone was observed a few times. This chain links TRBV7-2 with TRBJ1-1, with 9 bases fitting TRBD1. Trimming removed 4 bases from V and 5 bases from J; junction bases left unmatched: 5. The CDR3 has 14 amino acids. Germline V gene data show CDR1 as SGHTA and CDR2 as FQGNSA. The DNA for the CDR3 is TGTGCCAGCAGCTCGACAGGGGGTCAGACTGAAGCTTTCTTT. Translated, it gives CASSSTGGQTEAFF.

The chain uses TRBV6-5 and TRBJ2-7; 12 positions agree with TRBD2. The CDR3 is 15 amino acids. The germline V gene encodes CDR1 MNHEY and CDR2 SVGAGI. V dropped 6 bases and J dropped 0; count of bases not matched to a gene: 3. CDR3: CASRRTSGDSYEQYF. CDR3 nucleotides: TGTGCCAGCAGAAGGACTAGCGGGGACTCCTACGAGCAGTACTTC.

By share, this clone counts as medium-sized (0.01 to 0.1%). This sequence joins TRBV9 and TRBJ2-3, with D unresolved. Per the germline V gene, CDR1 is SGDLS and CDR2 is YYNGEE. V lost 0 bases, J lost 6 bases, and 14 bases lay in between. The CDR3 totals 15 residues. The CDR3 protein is CASSVGSSHQDTQYF. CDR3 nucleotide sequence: TGTGCCAGCAGCGTAGGGTCTTCTCATCAGGATACGCAGTATTTT.